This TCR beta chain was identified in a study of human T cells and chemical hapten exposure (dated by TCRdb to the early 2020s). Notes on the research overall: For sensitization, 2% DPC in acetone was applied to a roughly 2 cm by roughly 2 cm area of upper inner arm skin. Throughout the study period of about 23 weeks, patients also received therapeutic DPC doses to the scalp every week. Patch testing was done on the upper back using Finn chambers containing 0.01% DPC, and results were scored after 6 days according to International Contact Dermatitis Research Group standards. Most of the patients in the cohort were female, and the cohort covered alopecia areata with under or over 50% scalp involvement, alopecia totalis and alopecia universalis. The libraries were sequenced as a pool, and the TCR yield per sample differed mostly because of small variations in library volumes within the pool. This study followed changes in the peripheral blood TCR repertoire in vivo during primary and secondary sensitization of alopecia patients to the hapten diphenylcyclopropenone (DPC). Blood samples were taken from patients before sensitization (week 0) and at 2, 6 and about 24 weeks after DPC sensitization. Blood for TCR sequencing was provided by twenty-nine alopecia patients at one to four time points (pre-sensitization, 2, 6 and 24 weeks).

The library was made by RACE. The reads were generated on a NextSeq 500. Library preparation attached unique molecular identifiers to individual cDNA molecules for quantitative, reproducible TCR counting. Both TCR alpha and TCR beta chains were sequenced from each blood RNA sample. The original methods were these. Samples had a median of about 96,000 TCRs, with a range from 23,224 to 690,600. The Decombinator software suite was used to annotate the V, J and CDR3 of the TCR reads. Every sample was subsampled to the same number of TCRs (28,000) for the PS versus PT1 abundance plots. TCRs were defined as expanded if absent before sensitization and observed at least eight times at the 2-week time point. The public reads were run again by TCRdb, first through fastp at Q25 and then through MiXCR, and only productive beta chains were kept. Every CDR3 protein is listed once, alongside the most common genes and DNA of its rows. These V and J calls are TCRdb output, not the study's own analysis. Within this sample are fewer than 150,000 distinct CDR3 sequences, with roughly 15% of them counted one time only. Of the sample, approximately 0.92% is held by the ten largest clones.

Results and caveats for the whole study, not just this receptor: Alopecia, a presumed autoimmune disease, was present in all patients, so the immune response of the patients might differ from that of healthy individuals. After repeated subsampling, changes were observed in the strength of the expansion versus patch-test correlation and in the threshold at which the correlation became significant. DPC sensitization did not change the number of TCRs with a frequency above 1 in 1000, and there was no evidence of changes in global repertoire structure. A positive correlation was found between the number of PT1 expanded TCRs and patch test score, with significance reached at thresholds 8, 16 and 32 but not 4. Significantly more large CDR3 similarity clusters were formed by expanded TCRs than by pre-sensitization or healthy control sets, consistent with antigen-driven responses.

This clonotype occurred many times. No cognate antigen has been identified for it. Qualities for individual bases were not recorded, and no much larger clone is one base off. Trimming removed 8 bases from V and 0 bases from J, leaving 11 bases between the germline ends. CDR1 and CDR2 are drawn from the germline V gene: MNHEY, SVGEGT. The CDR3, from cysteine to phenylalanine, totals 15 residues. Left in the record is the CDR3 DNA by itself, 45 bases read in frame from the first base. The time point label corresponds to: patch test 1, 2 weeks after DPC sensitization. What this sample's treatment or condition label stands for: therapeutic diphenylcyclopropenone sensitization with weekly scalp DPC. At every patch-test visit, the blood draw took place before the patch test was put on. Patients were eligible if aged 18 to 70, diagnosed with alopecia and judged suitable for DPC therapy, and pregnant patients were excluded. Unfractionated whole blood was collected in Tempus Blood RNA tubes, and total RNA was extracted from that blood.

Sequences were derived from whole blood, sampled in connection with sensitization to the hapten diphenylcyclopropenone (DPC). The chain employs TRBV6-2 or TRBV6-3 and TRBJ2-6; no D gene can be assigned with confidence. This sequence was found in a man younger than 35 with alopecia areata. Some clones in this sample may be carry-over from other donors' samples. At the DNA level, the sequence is TGTGCCAGCGGCCCAGATAACTCTGGGGCCAACGTCCTGACTTTC. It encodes CASGPDNSGANVLTF.